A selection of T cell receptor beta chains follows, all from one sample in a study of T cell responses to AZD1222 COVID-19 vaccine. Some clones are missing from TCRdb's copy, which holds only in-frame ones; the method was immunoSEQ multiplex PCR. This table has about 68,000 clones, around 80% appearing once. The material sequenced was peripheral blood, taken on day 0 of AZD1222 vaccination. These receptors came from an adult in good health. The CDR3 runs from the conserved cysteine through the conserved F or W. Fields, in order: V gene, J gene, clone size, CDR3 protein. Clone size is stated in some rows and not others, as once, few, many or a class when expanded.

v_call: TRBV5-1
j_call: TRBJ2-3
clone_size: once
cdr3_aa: CASSSRAGITDTQYF

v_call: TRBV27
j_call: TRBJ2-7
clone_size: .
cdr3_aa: CASSFAGGGGGYEQYF

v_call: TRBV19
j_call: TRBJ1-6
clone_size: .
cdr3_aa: CASSISWRAESLHF

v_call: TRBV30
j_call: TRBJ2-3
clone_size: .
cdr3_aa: CAWSRLAGSTDTQYF

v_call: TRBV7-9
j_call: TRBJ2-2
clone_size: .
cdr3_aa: CASSRQTGTNTGELFF

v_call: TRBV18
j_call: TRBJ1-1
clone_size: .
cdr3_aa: CASSTTEQGREAFF

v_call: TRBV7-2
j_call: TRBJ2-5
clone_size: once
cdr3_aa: CASSLQATETQYF

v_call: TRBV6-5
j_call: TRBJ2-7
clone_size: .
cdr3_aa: CASSYSNPRVANEQYF

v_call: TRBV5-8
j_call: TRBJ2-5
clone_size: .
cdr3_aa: CASSLGTASGQETQYF

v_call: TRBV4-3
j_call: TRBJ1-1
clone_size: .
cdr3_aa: CASSPTTGSRSEAFF

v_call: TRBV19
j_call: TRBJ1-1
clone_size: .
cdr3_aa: CASSILGQGDRTEAFF

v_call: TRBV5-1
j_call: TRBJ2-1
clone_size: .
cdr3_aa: CASSLVAGSSYNEQFF

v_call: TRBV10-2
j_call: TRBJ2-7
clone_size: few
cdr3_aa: CASSLAVHEQYF

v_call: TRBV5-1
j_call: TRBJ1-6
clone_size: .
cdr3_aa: CASRVGPRENSPLHF

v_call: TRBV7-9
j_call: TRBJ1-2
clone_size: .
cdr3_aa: CASSSIREYGYTF

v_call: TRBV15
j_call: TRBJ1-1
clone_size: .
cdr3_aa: CATSRDLNTEAFF

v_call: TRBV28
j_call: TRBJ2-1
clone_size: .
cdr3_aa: CASSASSGVAYNEQFF

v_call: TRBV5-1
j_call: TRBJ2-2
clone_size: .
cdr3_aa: CASSPQASVQYTGELFF

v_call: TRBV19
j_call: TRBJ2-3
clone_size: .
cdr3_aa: CASSPQSTDTQYF

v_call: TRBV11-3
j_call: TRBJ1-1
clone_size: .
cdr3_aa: CASSLDRGDTEAFF

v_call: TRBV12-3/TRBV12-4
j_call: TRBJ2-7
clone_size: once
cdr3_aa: CASSTRGNYEQYF

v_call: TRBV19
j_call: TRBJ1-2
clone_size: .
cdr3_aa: CASSIVSYRVNGWWYTF

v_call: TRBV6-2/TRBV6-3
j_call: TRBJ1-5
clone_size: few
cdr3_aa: CASSWQGAYSNQPQHF

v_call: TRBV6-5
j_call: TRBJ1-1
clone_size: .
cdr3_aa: CASRRLNTEAFF

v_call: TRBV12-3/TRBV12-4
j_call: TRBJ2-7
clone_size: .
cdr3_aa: CASSQDSTYEQYF

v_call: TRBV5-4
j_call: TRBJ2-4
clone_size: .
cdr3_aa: CASTPGGGKNIQYF

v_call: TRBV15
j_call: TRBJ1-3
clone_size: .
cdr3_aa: CATSSQTGAGNTIYF

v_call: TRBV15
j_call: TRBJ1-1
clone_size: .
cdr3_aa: CATSRDGSPNTEAFF

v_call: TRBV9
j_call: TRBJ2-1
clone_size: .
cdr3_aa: CASSPNPTGDEQFF

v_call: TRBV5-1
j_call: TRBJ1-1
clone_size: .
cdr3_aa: CASSQQTAPETQEAFF

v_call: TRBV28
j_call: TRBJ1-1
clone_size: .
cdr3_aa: CASSFDSYTEAFF

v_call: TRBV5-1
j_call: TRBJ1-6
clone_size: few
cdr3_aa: CASSPGQGSTSSPLHF

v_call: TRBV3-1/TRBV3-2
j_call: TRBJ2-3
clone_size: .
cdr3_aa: CASSPGQRSDTQYF

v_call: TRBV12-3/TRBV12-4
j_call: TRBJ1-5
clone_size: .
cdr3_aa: CASSMGNQPQHF

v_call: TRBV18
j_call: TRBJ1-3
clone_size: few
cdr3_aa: CASSPPGGTGNTIYF

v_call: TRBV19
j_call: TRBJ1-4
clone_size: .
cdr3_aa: CASSPLSDREKLFF

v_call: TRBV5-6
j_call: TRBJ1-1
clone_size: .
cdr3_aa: CASSKPPGRTNTEAFF

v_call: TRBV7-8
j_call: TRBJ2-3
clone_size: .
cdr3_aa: CASSLEGGGPDTQYF

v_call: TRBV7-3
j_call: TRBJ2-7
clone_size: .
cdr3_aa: CASSPSGGYQTYEQYF

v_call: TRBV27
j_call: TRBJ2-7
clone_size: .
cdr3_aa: CASMRGLGYEQYF

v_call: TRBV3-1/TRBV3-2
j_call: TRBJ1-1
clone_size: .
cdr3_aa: CASSRVGNTEAFF

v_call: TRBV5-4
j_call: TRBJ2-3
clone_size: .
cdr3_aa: CASSWDSTDTQYF

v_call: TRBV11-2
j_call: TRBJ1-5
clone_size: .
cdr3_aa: CASSLAGGAGSNQPQHF

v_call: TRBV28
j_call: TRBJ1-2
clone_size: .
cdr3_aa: CASRAPGGGNGYTF

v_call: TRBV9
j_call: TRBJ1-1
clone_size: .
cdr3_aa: CASSVGTGNMNTEAFF

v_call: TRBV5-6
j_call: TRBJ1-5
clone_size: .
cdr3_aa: CASSSDPGSNQPQHF

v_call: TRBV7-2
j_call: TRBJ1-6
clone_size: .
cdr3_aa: CASTLELGLNSPLHF

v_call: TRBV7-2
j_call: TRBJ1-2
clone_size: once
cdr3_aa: CASSEAGDYGYTF

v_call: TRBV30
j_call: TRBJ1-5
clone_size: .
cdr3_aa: CAWSKTSSNQPQHF

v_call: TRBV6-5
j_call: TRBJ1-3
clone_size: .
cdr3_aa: CASSYPGGGNTIYF

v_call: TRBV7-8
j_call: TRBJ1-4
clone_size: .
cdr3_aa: CASSLASGDEKLFF

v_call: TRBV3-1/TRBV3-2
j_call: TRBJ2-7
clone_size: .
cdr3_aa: CAGSPRDNYEQYF

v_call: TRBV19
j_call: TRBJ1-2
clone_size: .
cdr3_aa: CASRGVHYGYTF

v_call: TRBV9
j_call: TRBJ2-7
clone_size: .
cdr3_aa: CASSPMTSGEQYF